The clone carrying this T cell receptor (beta chain) has more than one count but fewer than ten. This CDR3 spans 16 amino acids. V trimming: 4 bases; J trimming: 1 base; junction bases outside the gene matches: 5. The germline gives CDR1 SGHTA, CDR2 FQGNSA. The data are from a study of blood T cell repertoires in COVID-19. Study context: Some COVID-19 samples were acute and others convalescent; all came from the United States, Italy and Spain. PBMCs, B-cell-depleted T cells, or T cells provided the cDNA or gDNA that made up the material.

Source study methods: Nucleated cell number was recorded as an estimate derived from reference gene primer amplification. The assay was immunoSEQ multiplex PCR, and TCRdb's table has in-frame clones only and misses some. Clone size and the V and J calls come from that table; the DNA yielded D and trimming. Among a few hundred thousand clones, roughly 85% were seen once, and the ten largest hold approximately 3.7%. Sequences were obtained from peripheral blood. The receptor was isolated from a woman between 18 and 29 years old with acute or convalescent COVID-19. The chain joins TRBV7-2 to TRBJ2-2; 8 bases are a match to TRBD2. The CDR3 protein is CASSWQRGLNTGELFF. The CDR3 coding sequence is TGTGCCAGCAGCTGGCAGCGGGGGCTGAACACCGGGGAGCTGTTTTTT.